A single TCR beta chain is shown here with its context. Its antigen remains unidentified. TCRdb's table, derived via immunoSEQ multiplex PCR, lists solely in-frame clones and lacks some. The repertoire holds tens of thousands of clones, approximately 97% seen once, with approximately 2.5% in the top ten. The data were obtained in a study of cytomegalovirus exposure and HLA in healthy donors. As for the study in general: A subsequent analysis stated that the roughly 130 validation repertoires were run on the same platform as the approximately 710 first-cohort repertoires. Whole-study results and caveats: In vitro, a few CMV-associated chains proved specific for CMV antigens.

CDR3 size: 13 residues. CDR1 WNHNN and CDR2 SYGVQD come from the germline V gene (reference sequence). V lost 5 bases to trimming and J lost 6 bases, with 8 bases between them. Sequences were obtained from PBMCs. The sequence came from a man in his late teens or twenties in good health and CMV-seronegative. V is TRBV10-1 and J is TRBJ1-6; D remains unclear. CDR3 in DNA: TGCGCCAGCAGTTTCGGCGGTAATTCACCCCTCCACTTT. It yields the protein CASSFGGNSPLHF.